This paragraph reports one TCR beta chain. This record comes from a study of tumor-infiltrating lymphocytes in primary liver carcinoma. Total RNA (around 0.45 ug) served as template for TCR beta cDNA synthesis primed by a constant-region primer. ARM-PCR, slightly modified, supplied the TCR beta libraries through three nested multiplex PCR rounds. The first two PCR rounds used TRBV1-TRBV30 primers with a Cbeta primer, 9 to 11 cycles each. TCRdb independently ran MiXCR on the multiplex PCR reads; one entry per CDR3 protein. The data hold 100,000 or so distinct CDR3 sequences, with 55% to 75% observed a single time. Co-extracting RNA and DNA was done with about 20-34 mg of unsorted bulk tissue as input. This CDR3 is 14 amino acids long. Per germline, CDR1 MDHEN and CDR2 SYDVKM.

The receptor was isolated from a woman aged 60-75 years with primary liver carcinoma and hepatitis B virus infection. The V gene is TRBV28, the J gene TRBJ2-3, with D maybe TRBD1 (6 bases). Judging by the DNA end, TRBJ1-5 fits better; the J call may be wrong. The source material was liver tumor tissue from sampling region 5. The subset: tumor region T5, tumor centre. The CDR3, as DNA: TGTGCCAGCAGTTTCGGGGGGCCGGGGGATACGCAGCATTTT. This gives the protein CASSFGGPGDTQHF.